This record covers a single T cell receptor beta chain. The antigen remains unidentified. J lost 9 bases, V lost 5 bases, and 10 bases had no gene match. Per the germline V gene, CDR1 is LNHNV and CDR2 is YYDKDF (reference sequence). The CDR3 consists of 16 residues. These data originate in a study of T cell repertoires in cytomegalovirus infection. Study details: Public TCR beta signatures provided an indication of both CMV infection and a matching HLA type.

Study results and caveats: Totalled public TCR beta family frequency picked out people who carried CMV plus the relevant HLA. HLA-C-restricted CMV-specific TCR beta clonotypes were dominant in the ex vivo response.

TCRdb processed the reads anew with MiXCR; each CDR3 protein has one entry. The data hold around 710,000 distinct CDR3 sequences, with almost 30% observed a single time. This clonotype originated in a human donor in good health (CMV status not recorded). Some clones in this sample may be carry-over from other donors' samples. The V and J genes are TRBV15 and TRBJ2-1, with TRBD2 matching 13 bases. The sample in question was cultured CD8+ T cells from PBMCs, obtained from culture after CMV antigen stimulation. The CDR3 reads CATSDRRTSGGGEQFF. As DNA, the CDR3 is TGTGCCACCAGCGACCGTCGGACTAGCGGGGGCGGTGAGCAGTTCTTC.